Listed below are T cell receptor beta chains from one sample, sequenced in a study of cytotoxic CD8 clonotypes in ibrutinib-treated CLL. TCRdb's table, derived via immunoSEQ multiplex PCR, lists solely in-frame clones and lacks some. The sample holds roughly 150,000 clones, 60% to 85% seen once. The sequencing used PBMCs, collected after 24 months of ibrutinib treatment. Receptors were obtained from a human donor with chronic lymphocytic leukemia. Each CDR3 is given with its conserved first and last residue. The D gene is left open where the match is weak.

V	J	D	CDR3
TRBV4-1	TRBJ2-4	TRBD1	CASSQDPTGGIQYF
TRBV5-4	TRBJ2-7	NA	CASSLGAGPDYEQYF
TRBV6-6	TRBJ1-2	TRBD1	CASSYRGQGHGYTF
TRBV6-5	TRBJ1-3	NA	CASSRTSFGGIYF
TRBV6-5	TRBJ2-1	NA	CASRAGSYNEQFF
TRBV7-3	TRBJ2-3	TRBD2	CASRAGGGDTQYF
TRBV7-3	TRBJ2-1	TRBD2	CASSFHAPGLAGATEQFF
TRBV10-3	TRBJ2-3	TRBD2	CAISESGSSGSRTDTQYF
TRBV7-2	TRBJ1-1	NA	CASSPGEKAFF
TRBV2	TRBJ1-5	NA	CASTRAGLSNQPQHF
TRBV5-1	TRBJ1-1	NA	CASSLGGSTEAFF
TRBV10-1	TRBJ1-1	TRBD1	CASRGQGNTEAFF
TRBV19	TRBJ2-1	TRBD2	CASSRGLAGGSSYNEQFF
TRBV5-1	TRBJ1-6	NA	CASTPRGAGDSPLHF
TRBV7-9	TRBJ1-2	TRBD1	CASSLRTGDLDYGYTF
TRBV28	TRBJ2-7	NA	CASSLSSLRDNSYEQYF
TRBV30	TRBJ2-5	TRBD1	CAWKGGTGGETQYF
TRBV5-1	TRBJ1-1	NA	CASSPQVGGDTEAFF
TRBV6-5	TRBJ1-1	NA	CASSSTPPTVPEAFF
TRBV9	TRBJ2-5	TRBD2	CASSVVGTSGPKETQYF
TRBV18	TRBJ1-4	NA	CASSPPAARNEKLFF
TRBV7-2	TRBJ2-7	NA	CASSPSMDRYEQYF
TRBV16	TRBJ1-1	TRBD1	CASSPRQGAEAFF
TRBV2	TRBJ1-1	NA	CASSGAGSTNTEAFF
TRBV7-9	TRBJ2-2	NA	CASSLPAGWQGSVELFF
TRBV5-5	TRBJ1-1	NA	CASSLGWAEAFF
TRBV2	TRBJ1-3	NA	CASTPTQPSYSGNTIYF
TRBV6-6	TRBJ1-5	NA	CASWGGKWHQPQHF
TRBV7-3	TRBJ2-3	NA	CASSRGMGPRTDTQYF
TRBV7-3	TRBJ1-6	TRBD1	CASSPPGQGSRGPAF
TRBV5-4	TRBJ2-2	NA	CASSLDKGTGELFF
TRBV9	TRBJ1-4	NA	CASSPQGGEKLFF
TRBV13	TRBJ1-4	NA	CASSLGRPATNEKLFF
TRBV30	TRBJ1-1	TRBD1	CAWSGQGEEAFF
TRBV5-1	TRBJ1-3	NA	CASSPTLNGNTIYF
TRBV7-8	TRBJ1-5	NA	CASRHGGGQPQHF
TRBV18	TRBJ2-7	TRBD2	CASSRLLAGGPEEQYF
TRBV18	TRBJ1-5	NA	CASSPGEVGPQHF
TRBV30	TRBJ1-3	TRBD1	CAWSVTPRTGGVGDTIYF
TRBV2	TRBJ1-1	NA	CASSDARYTEAFF
TRBV28	TRBJ2-7	NA	CASRPPNYEQYF
TRBV6-5	TRBJ2-7	TRBD2	CASSYREAYEQYF
TRBV7-3	TRBJ2-3	NA	CASSLTFGTDTQYF
TRBV2	TRBJ1-5	NA	CASSEESGGQPQHF
TRBV5-6	TRBJ2-5	NA	CASSFGLTQETQYF
TRBV7-6	TRBJ1-5	NA	CASSLGSARSNQPQHF
TRBV9	TRBJ2-1	TRBD2	CASSVGAGGYNEQFF
TRBV10-2	TRBJ2-7	NA	CASVGLPWAEQYF
TRBV18	TRBJ2-1	NA	CASSPPGGRNEQFF
TRBV19	TRBJ1-5	TRBD1	CASSNNRGTVDQPQHF
TRBV20-1	TRBJ2-5	NA	CSVGGQETQYF
TRBV7-9	TRBJ1-1	TRBD1	CASSTRQGSEAFF
TRBV29-1	TRBJ2-1	TRBD2	CSAPTSGTYNEQFF
TRBV12-5	TRBJ1-2	NA	CASGPVWPGYGYTF
TRBV9	TRBJ2-3	NA	CASSVGGISTDTQYF
TRBV11-2	TRBJ2-1	NA	CASSLDRGQANEQFF
TRBV7-9	TRBJ2-7	NA	CASSLAGVTHSYEQYF
TRBV15	TRBJ1-1	NA	CATSRHKGPEAFF